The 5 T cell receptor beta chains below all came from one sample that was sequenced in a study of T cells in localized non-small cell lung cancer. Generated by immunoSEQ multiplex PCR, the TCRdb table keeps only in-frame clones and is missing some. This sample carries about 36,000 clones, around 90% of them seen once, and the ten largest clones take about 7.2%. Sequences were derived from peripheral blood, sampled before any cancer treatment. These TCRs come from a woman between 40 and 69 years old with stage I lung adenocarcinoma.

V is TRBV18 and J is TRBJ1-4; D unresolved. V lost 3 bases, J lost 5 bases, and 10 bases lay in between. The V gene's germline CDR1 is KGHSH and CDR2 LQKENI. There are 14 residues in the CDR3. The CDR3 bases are TGTGCCAGCTCACCCCGGCAGGCAAATGAAAAACTGTTTTTT. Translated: CASSPRQANEKLFF.

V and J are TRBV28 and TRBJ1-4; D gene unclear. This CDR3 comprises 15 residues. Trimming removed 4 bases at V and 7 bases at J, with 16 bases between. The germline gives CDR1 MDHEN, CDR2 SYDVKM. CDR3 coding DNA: TGTGCCAGCAGTTCCATGACAAATCTCGGTGAAAAACTGTTTTTT. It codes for CASSSMTNLGEKLFF.

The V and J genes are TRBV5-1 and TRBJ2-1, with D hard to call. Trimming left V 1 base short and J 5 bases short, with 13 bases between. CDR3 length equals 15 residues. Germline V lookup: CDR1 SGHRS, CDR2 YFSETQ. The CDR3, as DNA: TGCGCCAGCAGCTTGTCAGGACGAGAGGACAATGAGCAGTTCTTC. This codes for CASSLSGREDNEQFF.

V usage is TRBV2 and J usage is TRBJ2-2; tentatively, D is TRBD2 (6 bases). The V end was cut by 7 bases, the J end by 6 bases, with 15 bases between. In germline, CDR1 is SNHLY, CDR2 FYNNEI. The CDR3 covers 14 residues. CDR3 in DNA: TGTGCCAGCATGCTTACTGGAGGGTCCGGGGAGCTGTTTTTT. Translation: CASMLTGGSGELFF.

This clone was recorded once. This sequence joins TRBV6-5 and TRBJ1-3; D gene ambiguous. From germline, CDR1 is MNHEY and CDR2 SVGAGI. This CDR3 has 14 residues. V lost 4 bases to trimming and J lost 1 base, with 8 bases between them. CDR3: CASSSPGSGNTIYF. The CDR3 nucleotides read TGTGCCAGCAGTTCCCCCGGATCTGGAAACACCATATATTTT.